What follows describes a single T cell receptor (beta chain). Its antigen is not known. V was pared by 5 bases and J by 2 bases, with 11 bases between. The germline V gene encodes CDR1 SGDLS and CDR2 YYNGEE. The CDR3 sequence is 13 residues long. The data stem from a study of T-cell memory formation after mild COVID-19. At the level of the study: Clustering of TCRs was largely donor specific.

A 5'RACE reaction primed in the constant segment made cDNA libraries of TCR alpha and TCR beta, and these carried sample barcodes and UMIs. TCRdb itself ran the 5' RACE reads through MiXCR, one entry per CDR3 protein. The table includes approximately 480,000 distinct CDR3 sequences, 15% to 20% detected once. General study findings and limits: Prior to infection, memory already included some responding clones, suggesting cross-reactive memory joined. Later expanders leaned CD4+, whereas day 15 to 85 contracting clones were balanced CD4/CD8.

The rearrangement links TRBV9 to TRBJ2-7; D gene uncertain. This TCR came from an adult woman who had mild COVID-19 (a few samples of this study predate the infection). Cell type and time point are not known. The sequenced material came from PBMCs or a T cell subset sorted from them (not recorded which). For the CDR3, the DNA is TGTGCCAGCAGTAAGGGCCCGGCCTACGAGCAGTACTTC. Amino acid sequence: CASSKGPAYEQYF.